The T cell receptor (beta chain) under discussion was sequenced for a study of T cells in narcolepsy. Study background: Healthy controls were enrolled alongside patients with narcolepsy type 1 or type 2.

This CDR3 is 13 amino acids long. From germline, CDR1 is MNHNY and CDR2 SVGAGI (reference sequence). V was clipped by 11 bases and J by 3 bases, with 14 bases between them. Data came from immunoSEQ multiplex PCR; TCRdb stores just in-frame clones and leaves some out. Of some 32,000 clones in the sample, roughly 73% were seen once. This TCR came from a human donor with narcolepsy. The sequenced sample was CD45RA- memory CD4+ T cells from PBMCs. The V gene is TRBV6-6, the J gene TRBJ1-5; possibly TRBD1 for D (6 bases). In DNA, the CDR3 is TGTGCCGCGTCACAGGGTTACAATCAGCCCCAGCATTTT. Its translation: CAASQGYNQPQHF.